The rows below give T cell receptor beta chains drawn from one sample of a study of T cell repertoires in cytomegalovirus infection. TCRdb used MiXCR to reprocess the reads, holding one entry per CDR3 protein. The profile shows more than 140,000 distinct CDR3 sequences, 6.5% of them singletons. The sequenced sample consisted of PBMCs. The receptors here all came from a human donor in good health (CMV status not recorded). Some clones in this sample may be carry-over from other donors' samples. Both conserved end residues are part of each CDR3. Fields, in order: V gene, clone size, J gene, D gene, CDR3 length, CDR3 DNA, CDR3 protein. D genes are given only for firm matches. Some rows mark clone size as missing; the rest say once, few, many or name a class of expanded clone.

>TRBV7-3|many|TRBJ2-7|NA|13
TGTGCCAGCAGCCCCATCCAGGGCGGAGAGCAGTACTTC
CASSPIQGGEQYF
>TRBV12-3/TRBV12-4|many|TRBJ1-5|TRBD1|15
TGTGCCAGCACCCAAGCCGGCAGGGGGAGTCAGCCCCAGCATTTT
CASTQAGRGSQPQHF
>TRBV7-2|many|TRBJ2-1|TRBD2|16
TGTGCCAGCAGCTTAGTCGGGACTAGCGGATACAATGAGCAGTTCTTC
CASSLVGTSGYNEQFF
>TRBV3-1|few|TRBJ1-6|NA|18
TGTGCCAGCACTCTGCGGGGGGCCTCGAGCTCCTATAATTCACCCCTCCACTTT
CASTLRGASSSYNSPLHF
>TRBV20-1|many|TRBJ1-1|TRBD1|12
TGCAGTGCATGGACAGGGCTTACTGAAGCTTTCTTT
CSAWTGLTEAFF
>TRBV7-2|many|TRBJ1-2|TRBD1|14
TGTGCCAGCAGCTTACCGACAGGGAAAGGTGGCTACACCTTC
CASSLPTGKGGYTF
>TRBV7-2|many|TRBJ2-3|NA|16
TGTGCCAGCAGCGCCGACAGACCCTCTAGCACAGATACGCAGTATTTT
CASSADRPSSTDTQYF
>TRBV7-2|many|TRBJ1-1|TRBD1|16
TGTGCCAGCAGCTTAGGAGGGTCGACAGGGAGTTTTGGAGCTTTCTTT
CASSLGGSTGSFGAFF
>TRBV14|many|TRBJ2-7|TRBD2|11
TGTGCCAGCTCGGGGGGTTACGAGCAGTACTTC
CASSGGYEQYF
>TRBV20-1|few|TRBJ2-7|NA|13
TGCAGTGCTAGACTTACAGGGGGGGGGGAGCAGTACTTC
CSARLTGGGEQYF
>TRBV7-2|many|TRBJ2-3|NA|19
TGTGCCAGCAGCTGGTTAGGGGGGGCGGGGCGGGGGCCCGCAGATACGCAGTATTTT
CASSWLGGAGRGPADTQYF
>TRBV5-6|many|TRBJ2-3|TRBD2|15
TGTGCCAGCAGCTTAGGAGCGGGGAGCACAGATACGCAGTATTTT
CASSLGAGSTDTQYF
>TRBV6-2/TRBV6-3|NA|TRBJ2-6|NA|13
TGTGCCAGCAGTTACGTGAGGGCCAACGTCCTGACTTTC
CASSYVRANVLTF